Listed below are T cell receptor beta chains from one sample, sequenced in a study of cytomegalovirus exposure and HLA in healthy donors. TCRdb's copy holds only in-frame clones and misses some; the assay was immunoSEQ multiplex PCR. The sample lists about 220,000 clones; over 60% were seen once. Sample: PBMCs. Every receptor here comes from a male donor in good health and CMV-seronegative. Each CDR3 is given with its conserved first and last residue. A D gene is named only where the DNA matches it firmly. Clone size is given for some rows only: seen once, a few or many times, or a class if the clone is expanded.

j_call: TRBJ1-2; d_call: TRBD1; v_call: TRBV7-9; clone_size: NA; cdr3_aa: CASSSGQGGYGYTF; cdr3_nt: TGTGCCAGCAGTTCGGGACAGGGGGGCTATGGCTACACCTTC
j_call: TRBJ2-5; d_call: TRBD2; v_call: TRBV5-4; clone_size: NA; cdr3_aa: CASSLSGGAEETQYF; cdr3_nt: TGTGCCAGCAGCCTTAGCGGGGGGGCCGAAGAGACCCAGTACTTC
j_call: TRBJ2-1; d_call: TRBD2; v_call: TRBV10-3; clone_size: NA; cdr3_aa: CAISGTSGSLEQFF; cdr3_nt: TGTGCCATCAGTGGGACTAGCGGGAGCCTTGAGCAGTTCTTC
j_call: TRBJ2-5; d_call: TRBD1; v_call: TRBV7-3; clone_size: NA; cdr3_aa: CASSLTGGAWETQYF; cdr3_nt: TGTGCCAGCAGCTTGACAGGGGGCGCCTGGGAGACCCAGTACTTC
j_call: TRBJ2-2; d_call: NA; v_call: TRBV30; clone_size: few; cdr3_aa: CAWNLGGPGELFF; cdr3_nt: TGTGCCTGGAATTTGGGGGGGCCCGGGGAGCTGTTTTTT
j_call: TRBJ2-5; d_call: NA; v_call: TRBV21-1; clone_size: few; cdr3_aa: CASSPKATTKETQYF; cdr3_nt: TGTGCCAGCAGCCCAAAAGCGACGACCAAAGAGACCCAGTACTTC
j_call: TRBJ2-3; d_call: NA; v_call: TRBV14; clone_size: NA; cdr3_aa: CASSQDPGFSTDTQYF; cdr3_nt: TGTGCCAGCAGCCAAGATCCGGGGTTTAGCACAGATACGCAGTATTTT
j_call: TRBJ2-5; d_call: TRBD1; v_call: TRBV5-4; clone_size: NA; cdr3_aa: CASSLRQGAGETQYF; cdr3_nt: TGTGCCAGCAGCTTACGACAGGGGGCGGGGGAGACCCAGTACTTC
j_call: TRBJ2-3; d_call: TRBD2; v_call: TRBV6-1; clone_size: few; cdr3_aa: CASGGGTDTQYF; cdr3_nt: TGTGCCAGCGGGGGGGGCACAGATACGCAGTATTTT
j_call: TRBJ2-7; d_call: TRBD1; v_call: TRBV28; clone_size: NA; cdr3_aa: CASSPLGTGSYEQYF; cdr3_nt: TGTGCCAGCAGTCCCCTCGGGACAGGCTCCTACGAGCAGTACTTC
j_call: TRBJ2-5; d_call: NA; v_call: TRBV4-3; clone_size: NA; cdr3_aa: CASSQDNFAFQETQYF; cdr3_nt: TGCGCCAGCAGCCAAGATAATTTTGCGTTCCAAGAGACCCAGTACTTC
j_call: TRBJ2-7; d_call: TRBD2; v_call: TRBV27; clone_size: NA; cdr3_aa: CASRTSGTYEQYF; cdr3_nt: TGTGCCAGCAGGACTAGCGGTACCTACGAGCAGTACTTC
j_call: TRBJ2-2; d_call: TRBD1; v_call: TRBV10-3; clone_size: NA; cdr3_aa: CAIRGQGTGINTGELFF; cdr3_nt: TGTGCCATCAGGGGACAGGGTACCGGTATAAACACCGGGGAGCTGTTTTTT
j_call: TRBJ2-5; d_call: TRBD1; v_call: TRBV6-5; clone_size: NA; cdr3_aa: CASSYGGQWQETQYF; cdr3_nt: TGTGCCAGCAGTTACGGGGGACAGTGGCAGGAGACCCAGTACTTC
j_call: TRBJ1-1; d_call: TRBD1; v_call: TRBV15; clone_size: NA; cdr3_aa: CATSRDPGTGATEAFF; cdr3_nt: TGTGCCACCAGCAGAGATCCTGGGACAGGGGCCACTGAAGCTTTCTTT
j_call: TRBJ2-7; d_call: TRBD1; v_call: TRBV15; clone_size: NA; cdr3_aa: CATSRDTDRGYEQYF; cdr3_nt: TGTGCCACCAGCAGAGATACGGACAGGGGATACGAGCAGTACTTC
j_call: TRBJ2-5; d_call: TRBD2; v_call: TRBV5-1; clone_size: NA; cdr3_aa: CASSQYPSGINQETQYF; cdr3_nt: TGCGCCAGCAGCCAATATCCTAGCGGGATCAACCAAGAGACCCAGTACTTC
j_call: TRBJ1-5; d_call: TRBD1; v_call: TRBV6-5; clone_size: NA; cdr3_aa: CASSKQGGRNQPQHF; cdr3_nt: TGTGCCAGCAGTAAACAGGGGGGAAGGAATCAGCCCCAGCATTTT
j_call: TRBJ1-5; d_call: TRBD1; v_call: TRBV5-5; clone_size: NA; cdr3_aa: CASSLAWTGDQPQHF; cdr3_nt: TGTGCCAGCAGCTTGGCGTGGACAGGGGATCAGCCCCAGCATTTT
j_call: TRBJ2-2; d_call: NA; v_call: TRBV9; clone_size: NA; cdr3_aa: CASSTSDGNGELFF; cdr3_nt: TGTGCCAGCAGCACGTCGGACGGGAACGGGGAGCTGTTTTTT
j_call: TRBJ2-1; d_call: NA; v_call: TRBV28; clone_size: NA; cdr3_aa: CASSPRVGASSYNEQFF; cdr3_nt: TGTGCCAGCAGTCCCCGGGTAGGGGCAAGCTCCTACAATGAGCAGTTCTTC
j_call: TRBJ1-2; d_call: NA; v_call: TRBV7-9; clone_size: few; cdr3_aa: CASSLALSGYTF; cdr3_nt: TGTGCCAGCAGCTTAGCGCTATCTGGCTACACCTTC
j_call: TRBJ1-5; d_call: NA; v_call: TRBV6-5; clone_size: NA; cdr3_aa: CASSYSRENQPQHF; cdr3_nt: TGTGCCAGCAGTTACTCGAGGGAGAATCAGCCCCAGCATTTT
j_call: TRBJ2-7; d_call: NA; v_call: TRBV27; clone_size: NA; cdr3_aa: CASSSHTNEQYF; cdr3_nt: TGTGCCAGCAGTTCCCACACGAACGAGCAGTACTTC
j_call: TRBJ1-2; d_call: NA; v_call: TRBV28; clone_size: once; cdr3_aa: CASSQIPPAVGGRIGYGYTF; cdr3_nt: TGTGCCAGCAGTCAAATACCCCCGGCCGTGGGGGGTCGAATTGGCTATGGCTACACCTTC
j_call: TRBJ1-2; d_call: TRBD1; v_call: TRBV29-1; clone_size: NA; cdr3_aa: CSVDSMTGAVYGYTF; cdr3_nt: TGCAGCGTTGATTCGATGACAGGGGCGGTGTATGGCTACACCTTC
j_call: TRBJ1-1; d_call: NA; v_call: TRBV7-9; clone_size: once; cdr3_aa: CASRTTSYTEAFF; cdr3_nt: TGTGCCAGCAGAACGACATCCTACACTGAAGCTTTCTTT
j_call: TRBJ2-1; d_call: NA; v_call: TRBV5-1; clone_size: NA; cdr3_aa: CASSLVPGNNNEQFF; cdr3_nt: TGCGCCAGCAGCTTGGTCCCAGGGAATAACAATGAGCAGTTCTTC
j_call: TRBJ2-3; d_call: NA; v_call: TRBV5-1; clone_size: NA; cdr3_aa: CASSRTEGTDTQYF; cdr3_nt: TGCGCCAGCTCCCGGACGGAGGGCACAGATACGCAGTATTTT
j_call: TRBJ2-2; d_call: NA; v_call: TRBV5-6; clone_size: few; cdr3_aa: CATTDRASSAGELFF; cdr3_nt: TGTGCCACAACCGACCGGGCTAGCTCTGCCGGGGAGCTGTTTTTT
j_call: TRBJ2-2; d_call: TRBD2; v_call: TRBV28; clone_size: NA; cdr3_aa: CASSLPGLASRGITGELFF; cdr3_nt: TGTGCCAGCAGTTTACCGGGACTAGCGTCCAGGGGGATCACCGGGGAGCTGTTTTTT
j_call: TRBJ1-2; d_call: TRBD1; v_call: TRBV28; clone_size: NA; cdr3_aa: CASSFDRTGGIATNYGYTF; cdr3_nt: TGTGCCAGCAGTTTCGATCGGACAGGGGGGATAGCCACTAACTATGGCTACACCTTC
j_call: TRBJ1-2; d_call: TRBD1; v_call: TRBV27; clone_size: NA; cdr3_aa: CASSPRDRGPYGYTF; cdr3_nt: TGTGCCAGCAGTCCCCGGGACAGGGGGCCCTATGGCTACACCTTC
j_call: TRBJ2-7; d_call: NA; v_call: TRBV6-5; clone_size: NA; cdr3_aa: CASSQGQTYEQYF; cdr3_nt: TGTGCCAGCAGCCAGGGGCAAACCTACGAGCAGTACTTC
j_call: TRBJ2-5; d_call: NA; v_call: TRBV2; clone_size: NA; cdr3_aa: CASRLQETQYF; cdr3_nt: TGTGCCAGCAGGCTACAAGAGACCCAGTACTTC
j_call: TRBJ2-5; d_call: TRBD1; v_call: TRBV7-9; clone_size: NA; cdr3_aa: CASSPPGGWETQYF; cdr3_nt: TGTGCCAGCAGCCCCCCAGGGGGCTGGGAGACCCAGTACTTC
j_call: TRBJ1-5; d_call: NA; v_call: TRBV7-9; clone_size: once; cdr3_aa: CASSRTVRGPQHF; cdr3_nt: TGTGCCAGCAGCCGGACAGTGAGAGGGCCCCAGCATTTT
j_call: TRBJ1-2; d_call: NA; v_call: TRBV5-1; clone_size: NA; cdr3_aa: CASSSAGADYGYTF; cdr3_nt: TGCGCCAGCAGCTCGGCGGGGGCTGACTATGGCTACACCTTC
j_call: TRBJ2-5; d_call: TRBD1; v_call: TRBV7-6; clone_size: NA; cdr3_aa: CASSRTGGETQYF; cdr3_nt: TGTGCCAGCAGCAGGACAGGGGGAGAGACCCAGTACTTC
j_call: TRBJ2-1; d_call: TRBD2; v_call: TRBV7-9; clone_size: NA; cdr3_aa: CASSPTLAGGREQFF; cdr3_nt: TGTGCCAGCAGCCCGACGCTAGCGGGAGGTAGGGAGCAGTTCTTC
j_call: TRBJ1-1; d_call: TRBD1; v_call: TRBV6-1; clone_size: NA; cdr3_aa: CASRPGQGNTEAFF; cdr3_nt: TGTGCCAGCAGACCGGGACAGGGGAACACTGAAGCTTTCTTT
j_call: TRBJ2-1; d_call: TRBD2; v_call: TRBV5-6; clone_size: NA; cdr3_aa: CASSQGLAGGPYEQFF; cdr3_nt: TGTGCCAGCAGCCAAGGACTAGCGGGAGGGCCCTATGAGCAGTTCTTC
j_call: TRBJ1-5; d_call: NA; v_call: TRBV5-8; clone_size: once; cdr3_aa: CASSLGGGDSGQPQHF; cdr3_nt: TGTGCCAGCAGCTTGGGAGGGGGGGATTCAGGGCAGCCCCAGCATTTT
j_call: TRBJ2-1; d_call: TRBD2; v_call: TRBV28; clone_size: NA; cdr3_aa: CASRGLGSGRVESYNEQFF; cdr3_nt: TGTGCCAGCAGGGGGTTGGGTAGCGGGAGAGTTGAGTCCTACAATGAGCAGTTCTTC
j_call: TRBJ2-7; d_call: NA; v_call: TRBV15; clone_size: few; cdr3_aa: CATSREAGPYEQYF; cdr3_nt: TGTGCCACCAGCAGAGAAGCAGGCCCCTACGAGCAGTACTTC
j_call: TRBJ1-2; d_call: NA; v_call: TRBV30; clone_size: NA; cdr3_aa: CAWSATAIYGYTF; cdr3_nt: TGTGCCTGGAGTGCTACCGCTATCTATGGCTACACCTTC
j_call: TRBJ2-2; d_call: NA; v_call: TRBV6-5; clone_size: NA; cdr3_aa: CASSYAAGELFF; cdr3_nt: TGTGCCAGCAGTTACGCGGCCGGGGAGCTGTTTTTT
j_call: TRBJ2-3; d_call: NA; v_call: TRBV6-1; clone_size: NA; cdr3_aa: CASHRTGTDTQYF; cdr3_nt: TGTGCCAGCCACCGGACAGGCACAGATACGCAGTATTTT